This note documents a single TCR beta chain sequence. Its specificity is unknown. This sample was taken from a study of blood T cells in healthy people across ages. Germline loops: CDR1 DFQATT, CDR2 SNEGSKA (reference sequence). After removal of 4 bases from V and 2 bases from J, the junction contained 8 bases not matched to a gene. The CDR3 is 15 amino acids. Alongside a J-beta primer mix, a sample-barcoded 5' primer served in a second PCR lasting roughly 6 to 12 cycles. A template-switch adaptor that had 12 random nucleotides put a tag on each cDNA molecule. TCRdb reprocessed the 5' RACE reads with MiXCR, giving one entry per CDR3 protein. The sample contains about 900,000 distinct CDR3 sequences, 48% of which appear only once. Each donor had around 10 milliliters of peripheral blood drawn. Overall study results and limits: Conclusively comparing naive with antigen-experienced cells was impossible with unsorted PBMCs. Versus aged donors, long-lived donors had higher diversity and more naive CD4+ cells.

This receptor was taken from a man aged 25 to 40 in good health. The chain couples TRBV20-1 to TRBJ1-5; 7 nucleotides align to TRBD1. Material for sequencing was blood. Here the CDR3 reads CSAITGVRRNQPQHF. CDR3 bases: TGCAGTGCTATAACAGGGGTCAGGCGCAATCAGCCCCAGCATTTT.